The 7 T cell receptor beta chains listed next were all sequenced from one sample in a study of blood T cell repertoires in COVID-19 (dated by TCRdb to 2019 to 2021). Library preparation used the immunoSEQ multiplex PCR assay. The immuneACCESS repertoire file appears here via TCRdb, limited to in-frame rearrangements. These files lack a portion of the clones; in checked studies, under half of the deficit traces to unresolved V genes, and the cause of the others is not known. Across this sample there are 170,000 or so clones, with about 90% seen only once. The ten largest make up around 7% of the sample. Sequenced sample: PBMCs or T cells enriched from blood (not recorded which). These receptors came from a woman between 45 and 60 years old who had recovered from COVID-19.

The rearrangement joins TRBV5-1 to TRBJ2-3, with 7 bases fitting TRBD1. The CDR3 length is 16 residues. Per the germline V gene, CDR1 is SGHRS and CDR2 is YFSETQ. V trimming: 0 bases; J trimming: 0 bases; junction bases outside the gene matches: 4. The CDR3 region is CASSLVRDSSTDTQYF. The CDR3 DNA reads as TGCGCCAGCAGCTTGGTTCGGGACAGTAGCACAGATACGCAGTATTTT.

The V and J genes are TRBV10-2 and TRBJ2-5, with D hard to call. The CDR3 runs to 15 residues. Trimming cost V 5 bases and J 1 base, with 14 bases left between them. Germline CDR1 is WSHSY and CDR2 is SAAADI. The CDR3 sequence is CASSTPEAFQETQYF. The CDR3 DNA sequence: TGCGCCAGCAGTACCCCTGAGGCATTCCAAGAGACCCAGTACTTC.

This chain links TRBV21-1 with TRBJ2-1; the table's D call, TRBD2, has no DNA check behind it. TRBV21-1 is a recognized pseudogene. The length of the CDR3 is 16 residues. CDR3 in DNA: TGTGCCAGCATCCTTACGCCTAGGCATCCCTACAATGAGCAGTTCTTC. It is translated as CASILTPRHPYNEQFF.

The CDR3 DNA reads as TGTGCCAGCAGCTTTAGGGGTGCCTACGAGCAGTACTTC. Translated, it gives CASSFRGAYEQYF. This chain joins TRBV13 and TRBJ2-7; weak D call: TRBD1 (5 bases). The CDR3 is 13 amino acids. V lost 3 bases and J 2 bases, leaving 8 bases between the germline ends. Germline V gene lookup returns CDR1 PRHDT and CDR2 FYEKMQ (reference sequence).

The CDR3 sequence is CASSVDRDYEQYF. In DNA, the CDR3 is TGTGCCAGCAGTGTCGACAGGGACTACGAGCAGTACTTC. The chain carries TRBV2 and TRBJ2-7; 7 nucleotides agree with TRBD1. The V gene end was trimmed by 4 bases and the J gene end by 3 bases; junction bases not matched to a gene: 3. CDR1 and CDR2 from the germline V gene are SNHLY and FYNNEI. The CDR3 runs 13 residues.

This chain connects TRBV27 to TRBJ2-7; 8 bases are shared with TRBD1. With V trimmed by 5 bases and J by 7 bases, 7 bases remained unmatched. CDR3 length: 13 residues. The germline V gene has CDR1 MNHEY and CDR2 SMNVEV (reference sequence). The CDR3 DNA follows: TGTGCCAGCAGTCCAGGGACAGGCTGGGAGCAGTACTTC. Amino acid sequence: CASSPGTGWEQYF.

This chain links TRBV7-3 with TRBJ1-1; 7 bases map to TRBD1. This CDR3 is built from 14 residues. V gave up 0 bases and J gave up 5 bases; unmatched junction bases: 3. From germline, CDR1 is SGHTA and CDR2 FQGTGA. CDR3 region: CASSLTPGQTEAFF. The CDR3 DNA sequence: TGTGCCAGCAGCTTAACCCCGGGACAGACTGAAGCTTTCTTT.